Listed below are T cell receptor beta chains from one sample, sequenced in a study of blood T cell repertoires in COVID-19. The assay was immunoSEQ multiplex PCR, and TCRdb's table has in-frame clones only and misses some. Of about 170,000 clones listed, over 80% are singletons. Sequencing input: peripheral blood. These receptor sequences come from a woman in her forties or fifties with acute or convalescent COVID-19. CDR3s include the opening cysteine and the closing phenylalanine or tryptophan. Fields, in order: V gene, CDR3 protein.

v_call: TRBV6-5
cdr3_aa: CASSYQGGRDYNEQFF

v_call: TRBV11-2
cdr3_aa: CASSFLSGSPYEQYF

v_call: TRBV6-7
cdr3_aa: CASIVRREQYF

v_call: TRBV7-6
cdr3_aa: CASSLSGQSSGANVLTF

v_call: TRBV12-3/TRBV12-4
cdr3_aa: CASSLSVDTQYF

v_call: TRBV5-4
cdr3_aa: CASSSDSYEQYF

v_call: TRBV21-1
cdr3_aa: CASSRTGLPLYYGYTF

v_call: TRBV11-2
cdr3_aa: CASSLTGTGVLNTEAFF

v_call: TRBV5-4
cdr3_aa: CASSWLNEKLFF

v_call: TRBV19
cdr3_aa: CASSMEVSEDTQYF

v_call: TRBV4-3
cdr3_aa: CASSQDRGGNYGYTF

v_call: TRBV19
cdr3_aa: CASSTYDSQNEKLFF

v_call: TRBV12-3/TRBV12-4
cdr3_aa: CASIGGFYNEQFF

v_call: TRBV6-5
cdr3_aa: CASSYQGLAGPYEQYF

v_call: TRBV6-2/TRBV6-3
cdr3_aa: CASSFGRSYGYTF

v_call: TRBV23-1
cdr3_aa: CASSQGARSTDTQYF

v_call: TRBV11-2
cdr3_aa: CASSLGQGAFEAFF

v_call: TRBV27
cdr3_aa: CASSLSARVNTEAFF

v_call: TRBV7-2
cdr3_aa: CASSITSGAKNIQYF

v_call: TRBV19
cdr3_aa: CASSMTSQETQYF

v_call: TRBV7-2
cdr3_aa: CASSARVEEQFF

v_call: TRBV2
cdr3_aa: CASSEGEGNTEAFF

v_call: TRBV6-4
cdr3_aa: CASTPGTGGENTEAFF

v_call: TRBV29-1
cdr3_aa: CLGAGAYNEQFF

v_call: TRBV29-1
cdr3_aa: CSVEGARGYTF

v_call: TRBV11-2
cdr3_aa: CASSLVGGTEAFF

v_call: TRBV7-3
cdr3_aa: CASARGTTDTQYF

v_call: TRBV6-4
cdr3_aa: CASSERQGYNEQFF

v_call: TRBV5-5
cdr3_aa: CASSLDGAPYYGYTF

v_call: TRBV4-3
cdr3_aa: CASSQDPSGDNEQFF

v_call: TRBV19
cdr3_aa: CASSPTGARPQHF

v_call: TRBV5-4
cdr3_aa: CASSPPGTGLGEQYF

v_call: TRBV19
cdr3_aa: CASTPFEFTEAFF

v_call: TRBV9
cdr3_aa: CASSVVSRPGNEQFF

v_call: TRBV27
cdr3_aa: CASSLGQGRNYGYTF

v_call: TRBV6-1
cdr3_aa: CASSGQGPSSNQPQHF

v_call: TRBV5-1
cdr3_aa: CASSATGGNGELFF

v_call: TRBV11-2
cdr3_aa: CASSPDRGGEAFF

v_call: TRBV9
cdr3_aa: CASSAPGAYNEQFF

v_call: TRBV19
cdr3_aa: CASSIGSGQGSETQYF

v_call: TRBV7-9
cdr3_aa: CASSSNYEQYF

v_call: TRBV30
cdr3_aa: CALGHGSGNTIYF

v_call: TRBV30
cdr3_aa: CAWGQGRGQPQHF

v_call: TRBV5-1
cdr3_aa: CASSLEGQGYGYTF

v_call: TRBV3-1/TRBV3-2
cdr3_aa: CASSFIQGDPGNTIYF

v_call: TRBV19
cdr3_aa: CASSLNPSATNEKLFF

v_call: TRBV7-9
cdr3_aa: CASSLSPAGAFF

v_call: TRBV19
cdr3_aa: CASSIDPVGGRETQYF

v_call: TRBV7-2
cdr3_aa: CASSSLAQDTQYF

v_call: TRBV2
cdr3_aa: CASISGNTGELFF

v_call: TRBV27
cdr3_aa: CASSSKGGYYGYTF

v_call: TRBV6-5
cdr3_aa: CASSYADTRETQYF

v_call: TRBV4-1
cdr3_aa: CASSQGVPRGNYGYTF

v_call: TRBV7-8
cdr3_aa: CASSPPGLAGANEQFF

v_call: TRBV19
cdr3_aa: CASSIWGGQETQYF

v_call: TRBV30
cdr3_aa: CAWSVAPYQPQHF

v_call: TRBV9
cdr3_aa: CASAGEYNEQFF